The 13 T cell receptor beta chains listed next were all sequenced from one sample in a study of T cells in Graves' hyperthyroidism and ophthalmopathy (dated by TCRdb to between 2018 and 2021). The library was generated by multiplex PCR. TCRdb records Illumina HiSeq 2000 as the sequencer. TCR beta CDR3 regions were amplified from RNA transcripts. For the first round of RT-PCR on the TCR CDR3, the HTBI primer set was used together with the Qiagen OneStep RT-PCR kit. TCRdb reran the public reads through fastp at Q25 and MiXCR, keeping productive beta chains. Entries are consolidated by CDR3 protein sequence, retaining the most common genes and DNA. The sample table shows about 520,000 distinct CDR3 sequences, and around 24% are seen once. About 11% of the sample lies in the top ten. The sample taken for sequencing was blood. The receptors originated from a woman aged 30 to 39 with Graves' ophthalmopathy.

The chain uses TRBV5-4 and TRBJ2-1; TRBD2 is a possible D gene (7 bases). V was cut by 3 bases and J by 4 bases, with 20 bases left in between. Germline loops: CDR1 SGHNT, CDR2 YYREEE (reference sequence). The CDR3 runs to 17 residues. CDR3 nucleotide sequence: TGTGCCAGCAGCTGGGGGCAAAGCGGGATTGGATACAATGAGCAGTTCTTC. Amino acid sequence: CASSWGQSGIGYNEQFF.

This chain links TRBV10-2 with TRBJ2-2; D is ambiguous. The CDR3 length is 15 residues. Germline CDR1 reads WSHSY; CDR2 reads SAAADI. The germline V and J ends were trimmed by 0 bases and 0 bases, with 5 bases remaining between them. CDR3 protein: CASSESYANTGELFF. The CDR3 DNA is TGCGCCAGCAGTGAGTCTTACGCGAACACCGGGGAGCTGTTTTTT.

This clonotype was seen at least ten times. The chain has TRBV5-1 and TRBJ1-3; tentative D call: TRBD1 (5 bases). Germline V lookup: CDR1 SGHRS, CDR2 YFSETQ. This CDR3 is built from 17 residues. Trimming left V 0 bases short and J 0 bases short, with 13 bases between. The CDR3 DNA reads TGCGCCAGCAGCTTGGTGGGGCAGGCCAGCTCTGGAAACACCATATATTTT. It specifies CASSLVGQASSGNTIYF.

The chain uses TRBV4-1 and TRBJ1-2; no clear D. Trimming stripped 2 bases from V and 6 bases from J, with 16 bases between. Per germline, CDR1 MGHRA and CDR2 YSYEKL. The CDR3 covers 15 residues. CDR3 in amino acids: CASSQFRSGWNGYTF. CDR3 in DNA: TGCGCCAGCAGCCAATTCAGGTCGGGGTGGAATGGCTACACCTTC.

This clonotype was seen only a few times. V usage is TRBV13 and J usage is TRBJ1-3; the match to TRBD1 covers 7 bases. This CDR3 contains 17 residues. V dropped 5 bases and J dropped 0; count of bases not matched to a gene: 10. Germline CDR1 is PRHDT and CDR2 is FYEKMQ (reference sequence). CDR3 region: CASSPRTGRYSGNTIYF. CDR3 DNA sequence: TGTGCCAGCAGCCCTCGGACAGGACGATACTCTGGAAACACCATATATTTT.

The J gene is TRBJ2-7, the V gene TRBV6-2 or TRBV6-3; D call uncertain. This CDR3 has 15 amino acids. V lost 7 bases, J lost 6 bases, and 22 bases lay in between. Looked up from germline, CDR1 is MNHEY and CDR2 is SVGEGT. This chain's CDR3 is CASTPGAGPPAEQYF. The CDR3 DNA sequence: TGTGCCAGCACCCCAGGCGCCGGGCCCCCAGCCGAGCAGTACTTC.

This clonotype occurred many times. The chain employs TRBV12-3 or TRBV12-4 and TRBJ1-1, with D uncertain. The CDR3 has 14 residues. V was shortened by 3 bases and J by 3 bases, with 11 bases between the two germline ends. The CDR3 region is CASSFRTDYTEAFF. The CDR3 bases are TGTGCCAGCAGTTTCCGGACGGACTACACTGAAGCTTTCTTT.

This clonotype was seen only a few times. The rearrangement links TRBV7-2 to TRBJ2-7; TRBD2 matches at 12 bases. The CDR3 spans 15 residues. The germline V gene has CDR1 SGHTA and CDR2 FQGNSA. V gave up 5 bases and J gave up 2 bases; unmatched junction bases: 4. The chain's CDR3 is CASSTRLAGAYEQYF. As DNA, the CDR3 is TGTGCCAGCAGCACCCGACTAGCGGGGGCCTACGAGCAGTACTTC.

The chain links TRBV27 to TRBJ2-5; 7 positions agree with TRBD1. The V gene's germline CDR1 is MNHEY and CDR2 SMNVEV (reference sequence). This CDR3 has 14 amino acids. Trimming at V came to 3 bases and at J to 5 bases, leaving 6 bases not matched to a gene. The CDR3 nucleotides read TGTGCCAGCAGTTTTTACAGGGGATCCGAGACCCAGTACTTC. Protein product: CASSFYRGSETQYF.

This clonotype turned up a few times. The chain has TRBV7-8 and TRBJ2-7; D might be TRBD1 or TRBD2, each matching 5 bases. Germline CDR1 is SGHVS and CDR2 is FQNEAQ. V gave up 5 bases and J gave up 2 bases, with 16 bases separating them. The CDR3 extends over 15 amino acids. The DNA of the CDR3 is TGTGCCAGCAGCCTAACCGGGACGGCCACCTACGAGCAGTACTTC. Protein: CASSLTGTATYEQYF.

Ten or more counts support this clonotype. The rearrangement joins TRBV12-3 or TRBV12-4 to TRBJ2-2, with D tentatively TRBD2 (7 bases). V was trimmed by 5 bases and J by 3 bases, leaving 16 bases between them. The CDR3 is 16 residues long. As DNA, the CDR3 is TGTGCCAGCAGTCCCGAGGGAGGGGGAGACACCGGGGAGCTGTTTTTT. Protein sequence: CASSPEGGGDTGELFF.

The CDR3 here is CASIHGTVPHEQYF. The CDR3, as DNA: TGTGCCAGCATTCATGGGACAGTGCCCCACGAGCAGTACTTC. This rearrangement joins TRBV6-2 or TRBV6-3 to TRBJ2-7; TRBD1 matches at 7 bases. Germline loops: CDR1 MNHEY, CDR2 SVGEGT. V lost 7 bases to trimming and J lost 5 bases; unmatched junction nucleotides: 11. The CDR3 extends over 14 amino acids.

This clonotype was found many times. The chain joins TRBV2 to TRBJ2-5, with D maybe TRBD1 (6 bases). Germline assignment: CDR1 SNHLY and CDR2 FYNNEI. The CDR3 covers 15 residues. V was shortened by 2 bases and J by 1 base, with 11 bases between the two germline ends. The CDR3 DNA is TGTGCCAGCAGTGAACAGGGGACGGGCCAAGAGACCCAGTACTTC. Its translation: CASSEQGTGQETQYF.